This passage covers 18 T cell receptor beta chains from one sample sequenced in a study of blood T cell repertoires in COVID-19. Assay used: immunoSEQ multiplex PCR; TCRdb lists only in-frame clones, some missing. The sample has 20,000 to 30,000 clones, around 67% seen once. The sequenced sample consisted of peripheral blood. The origin of the receptors is a man in his 60s with active or convalescent COVID-19.

DNA of the CDR3: TGTGCCATCAGTGAGTCACGGGTTCACGAGCAGTACTTC. This translates into CAISESRVHEQYF. This chain joins TRBV10-3 and TRBJ2-7; no clear D gene. From germline, CDR1 is ENHRY and CDR2 SYGVKD. The CDR3 consists of 13 residues. With 0 bases removed from V and 5 bases from J, the gap between germline ends came to 8 bases.

CDR3 coding DNA: TGTGCCAGCAGCGTAGGGCTAGCGGCCGGGTCCTACGAGCAGTACTTC. Protein: CASSVGLAAGSYEQYF. The chain links TRBV9 to TRBJ2-7, with TRBD2 identical over 7 bases. V lost 0 bases and J lost 1; bases outside the gene matches: 7. The germline V gene encodes CDR1 SGDLS and CDR2 YYNGEE. The length of the CDR3 is 16 residues.

The V gene is TRBV28, the J gene TRBJ1-5, with 8 bases identical to TRBD1. The CDR3 is 15 amino acids. Losses at the gene ends were 7 bases for V and 5 bases for J; bases not matched to a gene: 10. Germline V gives CDR1 MDHEN, CDR2 SYDVKM. The CDR3 bases are TGTGCCAGCACCGCCCACGGACAGGGAGATCAGCCCCAGCATTTT. Amino acids: CASTAHGQGDQPQHF.

The rearrangement joins TRBV7-9 to TRBJ2-2; 11 nucleotides match TRBD2. CDR3 length: 16 amino acids. V was clipped by 4 bases and J by 0 bases; unmatched bases: 1. Germline CDR1 reads SEHNR; CDR2 reads FQNEAQ (reference sequence). In DNA form, the CDR3 reads TGTGCCAGCAGCTCTAGCGGGAGGACGAACACCGGGGAGCTGTTTTTT. It translates to CASSSSGRTNTGELFF.

The chain combines TRBV7-8 with TRBJ1-1, with D perhaps matching TRBD1 (5 bases). V shed 2 bases and J shed 5 bases, with 12 bases lying between them. Per the germline V gene, CDR1 is SGHVS and CDR2 is FQNEAQ. The CDR3 runs 14 residues. The CDR3 coding sequence is TGTGCCAGCAGCTTAACCGCAGGGCGAACTGAAGCTTTCTTT. It specifies CASSLTAGRTEAFF.

The chain employs TRBV10-3 and TRBJ2-3; D remains unclear. V was clipped by 3 bases and J by 2 bases, with 12 bases between them. This CDR3 is built from 15 residues. Germline V lookup: CDR1 ENHRY, CDR2 SYGVKD. The CDR3 region has the DNA TGTGCCATCAGTGACCGGGTTTTGAACACAGATACGCAGTATTTT. Amino acids: CAISDRVLNTDTQYF.

The V and J genes are TRBV29-1 and TRBJ2-7; D might be TRBD1 (6 bases). With 5 bases removed from V and 5 bases from J, the gap between germline ends came to 13 bases. CDR1 is SQVTM and CDR2 is ANQGSEA in the germline V gene. The CDR3 spans 12 residues. This CDR3 reads CSVLQGKNEQYF. In DNA, the CDR3 is TGCAGCGTTCTCCAGGGGAAAAACGAGCAGTACTTC.

The CDR3 reads CASSTTWTGGNEQYF. Written as DNA, the CDR3 is TGTGCCAGTAGTACTACCTGGACAGGGGGCAACGAGCAGTACTTC. The V and J genes are TRBV19 and TRBJ2-7; 11 bases line up with TRBD1. V lost 4 bases and J lost 5; bases outside the gene matches: 7. This CDR3 is 15 amino acids long. Germline assignment: CDR1 LNHDA and CDR2 SQIVND (reference sequence).

This CDR3 is CASSLEGATNEKLFF. DNA for the CDR3: TGTGCCAGCAGCTTGGAAGGGGCAACTAATGAAAAACTGTTTTTT. The chain combines TRBV5-5 with TRBJ1-4; D may be TRBD1 (5 bases). CDR1 is SGHKS and CDR2 is YYEKEE in the germline V gene (reference sequence). V was cut by 0 bases and J by 0 bases, with 6 bases left in between. The CDR3 sequence is 15 residues long.

To note about this clone: Germline and junction disagree at one end, which may indicate a read error. The CDR3 protein is CASSTTLASGELFF. The CDR3 DNA reads TGTGCTAGCAGCACAACACTAGCTTCCGGGGAGCTGTTTTTT. The rearrangement uses TRBV7-7 and TRBJ2-2, with D perhaps TRBD2 (6 bases). CDR1 and CDR2 (germline): SSHAT, FNYEAQ (reference sequence). The CDR3 contains 14 residues.

Remarks on this clone: An end of the junction differs from the germline gene, which may be a read error. This sample also contains other DNA sequences that code for the same CDR3. The rearrangement uses TRBV7-9 and TRBJ1-1; 8 positions match TRBD1. CDR1 SEHNR and CDR2 FQNEAQ come from the germline V gene (reference sequence). This CDR3 is 15 amino acids long. CDR3 nucleotide sequence: TGCGCCAGCAGCGCAAATCTACAGGGGGACACTGAAGCTTTCTTT. The encoded protein is CASSANLQGDTEAFF.

The V gene is TRBV18, the J gene TRBJ2-7; possible D gene TRBD1, 6 bases. This CDR3 spans 14 amino acids. The V gene's germline CDR1 is KGHSH and CDR2 LQKENI. The V end was cut by 3 bases, the J end by 7 bases, with 16 bases between. The CDR3 DNA is TGTGCCAGCTCACCCAGGCCAGGGGCGGAAGAGCAGTACTTC. Amino acids: CASSPRPGAEEQYF.

This chain links TRBV19 with TRBJ2-1, with 9 bases identical to TRBD1. In germline, CDR1 is LNHDA, CDR2 SQIVND (reference sequence). J gave up 8 bases and V 6 bases, and 14 bases lay outside the gene matches. The CDR3 length is 16 residues. CDR3 DNA: TGTGCCAGTAGCCACGCCGGGACAGGGTTTAAGGATGAGCAGTTCTTC. This sequence encodes CASSHAGTGFKDEQFF. Looking up the rest from reference TRBV19 and TRBJ2-1 gives the full variable domain: DGGITQSPKYLFRKEGQNVTLSCEQNLNHDAMYWYRQDPGQGLRLIYYSQIVNDFQKGDIAEGYSVSREKKESFPLTVTSAQKNPTAFYLCASSHAGTGFKDEQFFGPGTRLTVL.

The chain couples TRBV6-1 to TRBJ2-1, with D tentatively TRBD1 (5 bases). With 0 bases removed from V and 5 bases from J, the gap between germline ends came to 14 bases. The germline V gene encodes CDR1 MNHNS and CDR2 SASEGT. The CDR3 totals 16 residues. As DNA, the CDR3 is TGTGCCAGCAGTGAAGCGCGTTTGGGGCTCAACAATGAGCAGTTCTTC. Amino acids: CASSEARLGLNNEQFF.

This clone was seen more than once but under ten times. The chain joins TRBV2 to TRBJ2-7; possibly TRBD1 for D (6 bases). Germline-derived CDR1 and CDR2 are SNHLY and FYNNEI. The CDR3 runs to 13 residues. Between the trimmed V and J ends, which lost 7 bases and 6 bases, there was a span of 16 bases. The DNA of the CDR3 is TGTGCCAGCATGCCAACAGGGTCGGTCGAGCAGTACTTC. Its protein product is CASMPTGSVEQYF.

CDR3 sequence: CAISRGLAGGNNEQFF. The CDR3 bases are TGTGCCATCAGTCGGGGACTAGCGGGGGGGAACAATGAGCAGTTCTTC. This rearrangement joins TRBV10-3 to TRBJ2-1, with 16 nucleotides matching TRBD2. CDR1 is ENHRY, CDR2 SYGVKD, per germline. The CDR3 contains 16 residues. V shed 5 bases, J shed 5 bases, and the junction held 3 bases outside the gene matches.

V usage is TRBV9 and J usage is TRBJ1-3; D unclear. Trimming took 4 bases from V and 0 from J, leaving 8 bases between them. Germline values: CDR1 SGDLS, CDR2 YYNGEE. The CDR3 is 14 residues long. The CDR3, as DNA: TGTGCCAGCAGCCCTATAACCTCTGGAAACACCATATATTTT. It is translated as CASSPITSGNTIYF.

The genes are TRBV6-4 and TRBJ1-1; D is undetermined. Per germline, CDR1 MRHNA and CDR2 SNTAGT. The CDR3 runs to 13 residues. V shed 3 bases and J shed 1 base, with 6 bases lying between them. This CDR3 reads CASSEARNTEAFF. CDR3 nucleotides: TGTGCCAGCAGTGAGGCTCGGAACACTGAAGCTTTCTTT.